The clone carrying this T cell receptor (beta chain) was found a few times. What it binds is unknown. This entry comes from a study of T cells in Graves' hyperthyroidism and ophthalmopathy. Study overall: Peripheral blood specimens were obtained at initial diagnosis, prior to any treatment. Broader study findings: Ophthalmopathy, as predicted by the model, came a median approximately 5.9 months after the prediction.

CDR1 is MGHRA and CDR2 is YSYEKL in the germline V gene. J was trimmed by 7 bases and V by 3 bases; bases with no gene match: 16. This CDR3 has 17 residues. There were TCR beta CDR3 regions amplified from RNA transcripts. TCR CDR3 regions were first amplified by RT-PCR with HTBI primers. TCRdb independently ran MiXCR on the multiplex PCR reads; one entry per CDR3 protein. The table lists some 800,000 distinct CDR3 sequences, about two fifths of them singletons, with 7.5% to 9.5% in the top ten. This TCR was recovered from a man aged 18 to 30 with Graves' hyperthyroidism. This sequence joins TRBV4-1 and TRBJ2-7, with TRBD2 matching over 9 bases. The specimen was blood. The CDR3 here is CASSHLPGASGMREQYF. CDR3 sequence (DNA): TGCGCCAGCAGCCATCTCCCAGGGGCTAGCGGGATGCGGGAGCAGTACTTC.